A single sample is the source of the 2 T cell receptor beta chains below, sequenced in a study of T cells in Graves' hyperthyroidism and ophthalmopathy. Amplification yielded TCR beta CDR3 regions, with RNA transcripts as the source. In the first-round RT-PCR of the TCR CDR3, the HTBI primer set was used. Using its own MiXCR run on the multiplex PCR reads, TCRdb lists one record per CDR3 protein. The data show around 660,000 distinct CDR3 sequences, about 45% seen once. Material for sequencing was peripheral blood or thyroid tissue (not recorded which). These receptors all stem from an adult man with Graves' disease, either hyperthyroidism or ophthalmopathy (not recorded which).

This clonotype has just a few counts. This chain joins TRBV9 and TRBJ1-3; D unresolved. This CDR3 spans 16 amino acids. V lost 2 bases, J lost 2 bases, and 14 bases lay in between. The germline V gene has CDR1 SGDLS and CDR2 YYNGEE. The CDR3 DNA sequence: TGTGCCAGCAGCGTTAGCGGAGTAGACCCTGGAAACACCATATATTTT. The encoded protein is CASSVSGVDPGNTIYF.

This chain uses TRBV7-6 with TRBJ2-5, with 8 bases that match TRBD1. V trimming: 1 base; J trimming: 4 bases; junction bases outside the gene matches: 8. CDR1 SGHVS and CDR2 FNYEAQ come from the germline V gene. The CDR3 loop spans 16 amino acids. CDR3 in amino acids: CASSLVSGQGAETQYF. For the CDR3, the DNA is TGTGCCAGCAGCTTAGTTAGCGGTCAGGGGGCAGAGACCCAGTACTTC.